This is a list of T cell receptor beta chains from one sample in a study of OX40 agonist ivuxolimab in advanced cancers. Measured with immunoSEQ multiplex PCR; TCRdb has only the in-frame clones, and not every one. The sample lists under 80,000 clones, 85% to 95% occurring once. The source was CD4+ or CD8+ T cells sorted from blood, collected in a trial of the OX40 agonist ivuxolimab. The receptors here all came from an adult with an advanced solid tumor such as melanoma, head and neck, liver or kidney cancer. Both conserved end residues are part of each CDR3. The D gene is left open where the match is weak. Clone size, where shown, is once, few, many, or a class for clones that have expanded.

v_gene: TRBV7-2; abundance: NA; j_gene: TRBJ2-3; d_gene: TRBD2; CDR3nt: TGTGCCAGCAGCTTATTGCCTAGCGGGGGGGCGATCCCAGATACGCAGTATTTT; CDR3aa: CASSLLPSGGAIPDTQYF
v_gene: TRBV18; abundance: once; j_gene: TRBJ1-6; d_gene: NA; CDR3nt: TGTGCCAGCTCACTCGACAGGTCAAATTCACCCCTCCACTTT; CDR3aa: CASSLDRSNSPLHF
v_gene: TRBV30; abundance: NA; j_gene: TRBJ2-5; d_gene: TRBD2; CDR3nt: TGTGCCTGGGGACTAGTAAGAGAGACCCAGTACTTC; CDR3aa: CAWGLVRETQYF
v_gene: TRBV4-1; abundance: NA; j_gene: TRBJ2-7; d_gene: TRBD2; CDR3nt: TGCGCCAGCAGCCAAGATTTGGCTAGCGGGAGGGTGTCACGTCCCTACGAGCAGTACTTC; CDR3aa: CASSQDLASGRVSRPYEQYF
v_gene: TRBV9; abundance: NA; j_gene: TRBJ2-7; d_gene: NA; CDR3nt: TGTGCCAGCAGCGTCGACAGCTACTACGAGCAGTACTTC; CDR3aa: CASSVDSYYEQYF
v_gene: TRBV6-1; abundance: NA; j_gene: TRBJ1-2; d_gene: NA; CDR3nt: TGTGCCAGCGGACAGCAGCCCTTTAACTATGGCTACACCTTC; CDR3aa: CASGQQPFNYGYTF
v_gene: TRBV18; abundance: NA; j_gene: TRBJ1-4; d_gene: NA; CDR3nt: TGTGCCAGCTCATTCTGGGAGCGAGAAAAACTGTTTTTT; CDR3aa: CASSFWEREKLFF
v_gene: TRBV7-6; abundance: few; j_gene: TRBJ2-5; d_gene: NA; CDR3nt: TGTGCCAGCAGCTTGAGGTCGCCCGGACAGCAAGAGACCCAGTACTTC; CDR3aa: CASSLRSPGQQETQYF
v_gene: TRBV7-2; abundance: NA; j_gene: TRBJ1-2; d_gene: NA; CDR3nt: TGTGCCAGCAGCCCTGGACAGTCCTATGGCTACACCTTC; CDR3aa: CASSPGQSYGYTF
v_gene: TRBV4-3; abundance: NA; j_gene: TRBJ2-1; d_gene: NA; CDR3nt: TGCGCCAGCAGCCAAGATCCGGGAGACACCTACAATGAGCAGTTCTTC; CDR3aa: CASSQDPGDTYNEQFF
v_gene: TRBV4-1; abundance: NA; j_gene: TRBJ2-7; d_gene: TRBD1; CDR3nt: TGCGCCAGCAGCCTCGGGGACAGGGGCTACGAGCAGTACTTC; CDR3aa: CASSLGDRGYEQYF
v_gene: TRBV30; abundance: NA; j_gene: TRBJ2-7; d_gene: TRBD1; CDR3nt: TGTGCCTGGATTGGACAGGGGGACCACGAGCAGTACTTC; CDR3aa: CAWIGQGDHEQYF
v_gene: TRBV7-6; abundance: NA; j_gene: TRBJ2-2; d_gene: NA; CDR3nt: TGTGCCAGCAGCTCGTCATACGCGAACACCGGGGAGCTGTTTTTT; CDR3aa: CASSSSYANTGELFF
v_gene: TRBV7-2; abundance: NA; j_gene: TRBJ2-7; d_gene: TRBD2; CDR3nt: TGTGCCAGCAGCTCCCGGGGAGGAGCGGGAGGGTTGTTGGAGCAGTACTTC; CDR3aa: CASSSRGGAGGLLEQYF
v_gene: TRBV7-5; abundance: NA; j_gene: TRBJ2-7; d_gene: NA; CDR3nt: TGTGTCAGAAGCTTAGACTATCCCTACGAGCAGTACTTC; CDR3aa: CVRSLDYPYEQYF
v_gene: TRBV7-2; abundance: once; j_gene: TRBJ2-5; d_gene: TRBD2; CDR3nt: TGTGCCAGCAGCTTTGGACTAGCGGGGCGGGAGACCCAGTACTTC; CDR3aa: CASSFGLAGRETQYF
v_gene: TRBV5-3; abundance: few; j_gene: TRBJ1-5; d_gene: TRBD1; CDR3nt: TGTGCCAGAAGCTCCGTGTTGACAGGGGTTATGGGTCAGCCCCAGCATTTT; CDR3aa: CARSSVLTGVMGQPQHF
v_gene: TRBV5-1; abundance: NA; j_gene: TRBJ1-3; d_gene: NA; CDR3nt: TGCGCCAGCAGCTATGGCCTCCTAGGCGGAAACACCATATATTTT; CDR3aa: CASSYGLLGGNTIYF
v_gene: TRBV9; abundance: NA; j_gene: TRBJ1-1; d_gene: TRBD1; CDR3nt: TGTGCCAGCATGGGACAGGTGAACACTGAAGCTTTCTTT; CDR3aa: CASMGQVNTEAFF
v_gene: TRBV2; abundance: NA; j_gene: TRBJ2-3; d_gene: NA; CDR3nt: TGTGCCAGCCGCGTCACAGATACGCAGTATTTT; CDR3aa: CASRVTDTQYF
v_gene: TRBV27; abundance: NA; j_gene: TRBJ2-1; d_gene: TRBD2; CDR3nt: TGTGCCAGCAGTTTTTACGGGGGGTACAATGAGCAGTTCTTC; CDR3aa: CASSFYGGYNEQFF
v_gene: TRBV27; abundance: NA; j_gene: TRBJ1-1; d_gene: TRBD1; CDR3nt: TGTGCCAGCAGTTTCTCCCGGGACAGGGTGAACACTGAAGCTTTCTTT; CDR3aa: CASSFSRDRVNTEAFF
v_gene: TRBV7-6; abundance: NA; j_gene: TRBJ2-2; d_gene: NA; CDR3nt: TGTGCCAGCAGCTTAGCCCCCGGGGGAAACACCGGGGAGCTGTTTTTT; CDR3aa: CASSLAPGGNTGELFF
v_gene: TRBV5-1; abundance: once; j_gene: TRBJ2-2; d_gene: TRBD1; CDR3nt: TGCGCCAGCAGGAGGGCCGCGACAGGGCCCCCCACCGGGGAGCTGTTTTTT; CDR3aa: CASRRAATGPPTGELFF
v_gene: TRBV30; abundance: NA; j_gene: TRBJ1-4; d_gene: NA; CDR3nt: TGTGCCTGGGATCGGGCAACTAATGAAAAACTGTTTTTT; CDR3aa: CAWDRATNEKLFF
v_gene: TRBV27; abundance: once; j_gene: TRBJ2-7; d_gene: TRBD2; CDR3nt: TGTGCCAGCAGTTTATCTGGGGGGGGTTATTACGAGCAGTACTTC; CDR3aa: CASSLSGGGYYEQYF
v_gene: TRBV5-1; abundance: once; j_gene: TRBJ2-3; d_gene: NA; CDR3nt: TGCGCCAGCAGCCAGGGAGGTTTGGAAGATACGCAGTATTTT; CDR3aa: CASSQGGLEDTQYF
v_gene: TRBV2; abundance: NA; j_gene: TRBJ1-4; d_gene: NA; CDR3nt: TGTGCCAGCAGTGAGAGGGGCTCCACTAATGAAAAACTGTTTTTT; CDR3aa: CASSERGSTNEKLFF
v_gene: TRBV9; abundance: NA; j_gene: TRBJ2-3; d_gene: NA; CDR3nt: TGTGCCAGCAGCGCGGCTACCACAGATACGCAGTATTTT; CDR3aa: CASSAATTDTQYF
v_gene: TRBV25-1; abundance: NA; j_gene: TRBJ2-1; d_gene: TRBD2; CDR3nt: TGTGCCAGCAGTGACATGACTAGCGGGGGATACAATGAGCAGTTCTTC; CDR3aa: CASSDMTSGGYNEQFF
v_gene: TRBV2; abundance: NA; j_gene: TRBJ1-1; d_gene: NA; CDR3nt: TGTGCCAGCAGTGTAGAGGTGAACACTGAAGCTTTCTTT; CDR3aa: CASSVEVNTEAFF
v_gene: TRBV6-5; abundance: NA; j_gene: TRBJ1-5; d_gene: NA; CDR3nt: TGTGCCAGCAGCGGTCTTGGCGGCAATCAGCCCCAGCATTTT; CDR3aa: CASSGLGGNQPQHF
v_gene: TRBV7-2; abundance: once; j_gene: TRBJ1-1; d_gene: NA; CDR3nt: TGTGCCAGCAGCTTCCAGAACACTGAAGCTTTCTTT; CDR3aa: CASSFQNTEAFF
v_gene: TRBV6-5; abundance: NA; j_gene: TRBJ2-5; d_gene: NA; CDR3nt: TGTGCCATCAGGACGCTAGGAGGGACCCAGTACTTC; CDR3aa: CAIRTLGGTQYF
v_gene: TRBV28; abundance: NA; j_gene: TRBJ2-5; d_gene: NA; CDR3nt: TGTGCCAGCAGTTTAGGGACCCCCCAGGGAAAGTACCAAGAGACCCAGTACTTC; CDR3aa: CASSLGTPQGKYQETQYF
v_gene: TRBV19; abundance: NA; j_gene: TRBJ2-5; d_gene: NA; CDR3nt: TGTGCCTCAAAGAGGGCGGTACAAGAGACCCAGTACTTC; CDR3aa: CASKRAVQETQYF
v_gene: TRBV11-2; abundance: NA; j_gene: TRBJ1-1; d_gene: NA; CDR3nt: TGTGCCAGCAGCCCCCAAGTGGGCACTGAAGCTTTCTTT; CDR3aa: CASSPQVGTEAFF
v_gene: TRBV28; abundance: NA; j_gene: TRBJ1-5; d_gene: NA; CDR3nt: TGTGCCAGCAGTTTCAATCGGGGACTGAATCAGCCCCAGCATTTT; CDR3aa: CASSFNRGLNQPQHF
v_gene: TRBV30; abundance: few; j_gene: TRBJ1-4; d_gene: NA; CDR3nt: TGTGCCTGGAGGGCCCGGGCAGGCAATGAAAAACTGTTTTTT; CDR3aa: CAWRARAGNEKLFF
v_gene: TRBV7-2; abundance: NA; j_gene: TRBJ1-4; d_gene: TRBD1; CDR3nt: TGTGCCAGCAGCCCCCCGGGACAGGGGGATGAAAAACTGTTTTTT; CDR3aa: CASSPPGQGDEKLFF
v_gene: TRBV5-4; abundance: NA; j_gene: TRBJ1-1; d_gene: NA; CDR3nt: TGTGCCAGCAGCTGGGGAGAGGACACTGAAGCTTTCTTT; CDR3aa: CASSWGEDTEAFF
v_gene: TRBV7-3; abundance: NA; j_gene: TRBJ2-3; d_gene: NA; CDR3nt: TGTGCCAGCAGCTTAATGGGGGCAGGGATGGATACGCAGTATTTT; CDR3aa: CASSLMGAGMDTQYF
v_gene: TRBV9; abundance: NA; j_gene: TRBJ2-7; d_gene: NA; CDR3nt: TGTGCCAGCAGCGTAGATAGGGGCGGGAACGAGCAGTACTTC; CDR3aa: CASSVDRGGNEQYF
v_gene: TRBV28; abundance: NA; j_gene: TRBJ2-7; d_gene: TRBD1; CDR3nt: TGTGCCAGCAGATCTCCGGGACAGCGGTCCGAGCAGTACTTC; CDR3aa: CASRSPGQRSEQYF
v_gene: TRBV4-1; abundance: NA; j_gene: TRBJ2-2; d_gene: TRBD2; CDR3nt: TGCGCCAGCAGCCACTTTAGCGGGAGGGCCCCCGGGGAGCTGTTTTTT; CDR3aa: CASSHFSGRAPGELFF
v_gene: TRBV5-1; abundance: NA; j_gene: TRBJ2-2; d_gene: NA; CDR3nt: TGCGCCAGCAGCGGGGCCTCGAACACCGGGGAGCTGTTTTTT; CDR3aa: CASSGASNTGELFF
v_gene: TRBV2; abundance: NA; j_gene: TRBJ2-3; d_gene: TRBD1; CDR3nt: TGTGCCAGCAGTGAAAACAGGGGGACAGATACGCAGTATTTT; CDR3aa: CASSENRGTDTQYF
v_gene: TRBV11-2; abundance: NA; j_gene: TRBJ2-3; d_gene: NA; CDR3nt: TGTGCCAGCAGCTTGGGTTTCGCAGATACGCAGTATTTT; CDR3aa: CASSLGFADTQYF
v_gene: TRBV7-9; abundance: NA; j_gene: TRBJ2-7; d_gene: NA; CDR3nt: TGTGCCAGCAGGCCATGGGACACGGACTCCTACGAGCAGTACTTC; CDR3aa: CASRPWDTDSYEQYF
v_gene: TRBV15; abundance: NA; j_gene: TRBJ2-3; d_gene: TRBD2; CDR3nt: TGTGCCACCAGCACCGGGACTAGCGGGGCCGATACGCAGTATTTT; CDR3aa: CATSTGTSGADTQYF
v_gene: TRBV19; abundance: NA; j_gene: TRBJ1-4; d_gene: TRBD1; CDR3nt: TGTGCCAGTAGTTTCTTACCGGGACAGGGTGGCGAAAAACTGTTTTTT; CDR3aa: CASSFLPGQGGEKLFF
v_gene: TRBV9; abundance: NA; j_gene: TRBJ2-1; d_gene: TRBD2; CDR3nt: TGTGCCAGCAGCGTCTCTAGCGGGGGGGTCTACAATGAGCAGTTCTTC; CDR3aa: CASSVSSGGVYNEQFF
v_gene: TRBV28; abundance: once; j_gene: TRBJ1-4; d_gene: NA; CDR3nt: TGTGCCAGCTCTGGAGGAGGGGAAAAACTGTTTTTT; CDR3aa: CASSGGGEKLFF
v_gene: TRBV28; abundance: NA; j_gene: TRBJ1-5; d_gene: TRBD1; CDR3nt: TGTGCCAGCAGTTTTAGTGGACAGGGGTATCAGCCCCAGCATTTT; CDR3aa: CASSFSGQGYQPQHF
v_gene: TRBV7-2; abundance: NA; j_gene: TRBJ2-3; d_gene: TRBD2; CDR3nt: TGTGCCAGCAGCTTACCTAGCGGGATTAGCACAGATACGCAGTATTTT; CDR3aa: CASSLPSGISTDTQYF
v_gene: TRBV9; abundance: NA; j_gene: TRBJ2-3; d_gene: TRBD2; CDR3nt: TGTGCCAGCAGCCAAGGACTAGCGGGGGCGGCAGATACGCAGTATTTT; CDR3aa: CASSQGLAGAADTQYF
v_gene: TRBV6-5; abundance: NA; j_gene: TRBJ2-5; d_gene: TRBD1; CDR3nt: TGTGCCAGCAGTTACTCAGCAACAGGGGCCGAGACCCAGTACTTC; CDR3aa: CASSYSATGAETQYF
v_gene: TRBV5-1; abundance: NA; j_gene: TRBJ2-2; d_gene: NA; CDR3nt: TGCGCCAGCAGCCTCGGGACTTCTTACACCGGGGAGCTGTTTTTT; CDR3aa: CASSLGTSYTGELFF
v_gene: TRBV7-2; abundance: NA; j_gene: TRBJ1-1; d_gene: NA; CDR3nt: TGTGCCAGCAGCTCGAATCAGGGCACTGAAGCTTTCTTT; CDR3aa: CASSSNQGTEAFF